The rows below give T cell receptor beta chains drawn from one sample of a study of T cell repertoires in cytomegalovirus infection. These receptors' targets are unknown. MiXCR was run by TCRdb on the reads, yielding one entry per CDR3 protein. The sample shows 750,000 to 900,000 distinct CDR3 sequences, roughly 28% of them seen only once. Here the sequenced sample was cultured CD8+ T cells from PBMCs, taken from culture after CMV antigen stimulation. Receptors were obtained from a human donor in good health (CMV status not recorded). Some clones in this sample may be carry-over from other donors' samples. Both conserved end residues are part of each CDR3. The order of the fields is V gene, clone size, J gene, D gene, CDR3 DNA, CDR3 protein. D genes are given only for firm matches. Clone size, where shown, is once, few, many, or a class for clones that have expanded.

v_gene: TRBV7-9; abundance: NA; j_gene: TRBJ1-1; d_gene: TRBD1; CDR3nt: TGTGCCAGCAGCTTACCCATCCCGGGACAGGGAATGAACACTGAAGCTTTCTTT; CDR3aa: CASSLPIPGQGMNTEAFF
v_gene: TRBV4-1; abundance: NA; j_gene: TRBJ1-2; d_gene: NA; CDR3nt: TGCGCCAGCAGCCAAGGGACAGTATACACCTTC; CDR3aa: CASSQGTVYTF
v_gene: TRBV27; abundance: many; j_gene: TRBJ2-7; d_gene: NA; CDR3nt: TGTGCCAGCAGCTTAGGCCGGGTCTACGAGCAGTACTTC; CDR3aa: CASSLGRVYEQYF
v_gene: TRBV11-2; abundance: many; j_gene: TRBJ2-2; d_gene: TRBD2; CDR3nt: TGTGCCAGCAGCTTATTTCCAGCGGGGGGCCCCGGGGAGCTGTTTTTT; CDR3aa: CASSLFPAGGPGELFF
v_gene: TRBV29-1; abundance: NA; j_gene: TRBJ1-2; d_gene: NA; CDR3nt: TGCAGCGTGACCGGGACGGAGGGTGACTATGGCTACACCTTC; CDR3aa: CSVTGTEGDYGYTF
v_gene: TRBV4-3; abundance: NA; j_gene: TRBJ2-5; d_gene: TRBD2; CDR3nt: TGCGCCAGCAGCCGGGAACTAGCGGGGGGCTCCCAAGAGACCCAGTACTTC; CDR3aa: CASSRELAGGSQETQYF
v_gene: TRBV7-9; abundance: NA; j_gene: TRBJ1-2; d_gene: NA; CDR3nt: TGTGCCAGCAGCTTAGTCTTGGTCACTCGAGGCTATGGCTACACCTTC; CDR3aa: CASSLVLVTRGYGYTF
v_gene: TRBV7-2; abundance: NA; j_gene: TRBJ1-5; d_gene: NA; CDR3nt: TGTGCCAGCAGCCAAGGAAATAGGCCAGTCAATCAGCCCCAGCATTTT; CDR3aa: CASSQGNRPVNQPQHF
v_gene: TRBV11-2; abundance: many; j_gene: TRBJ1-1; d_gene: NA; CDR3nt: TGTGCCAGCAGCCTGCGCGGGGTCACTGAAGCTTTCTTT; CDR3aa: CASSLRGVTEAFF
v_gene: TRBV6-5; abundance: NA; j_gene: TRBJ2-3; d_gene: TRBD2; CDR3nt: TGTGCCAGCAGTTACTCGAATCAGCGGGGGGCCAGGGATACGCAGTATTTT; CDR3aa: CASSYSNQRGARDTQYF
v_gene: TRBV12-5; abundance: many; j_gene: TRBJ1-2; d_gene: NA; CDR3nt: TGTGCTAGTGGTATCCCGGGGGGCTCTGGCTACACCTTC; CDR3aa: CASGIPGGSGYTF
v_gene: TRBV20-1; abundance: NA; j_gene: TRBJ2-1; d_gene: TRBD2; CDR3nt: TGCAGTGCTAGAGATTGGGGGGCTAGCGGGGGCCCCCCTAGGTCCTACAATGAGCAGTTCTTC; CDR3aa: CSARDWGASGGPPRSYNEQFF
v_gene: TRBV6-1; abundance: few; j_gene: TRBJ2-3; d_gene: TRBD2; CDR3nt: TGTGCCAGCAGTGAATGGCTAGCGGGGGGGACTAGCACAGATACGCAGTATTTT; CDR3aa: CASSEWLAGGTSTDTQYF
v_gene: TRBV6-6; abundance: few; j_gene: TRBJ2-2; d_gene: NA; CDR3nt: TGTGCCAGCAGCTTAACCCCAGGCCCCGCGAACACCGGGGAGCTGTTTTTT; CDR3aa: CASSLTPGPANTGELFF
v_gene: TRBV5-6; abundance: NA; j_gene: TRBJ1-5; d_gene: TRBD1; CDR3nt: TGTGCCAGCAGCGCGAGGGACAGGGGAAATCAGCCCCAGCATTTT; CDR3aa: CASSARDRGNQPQHF
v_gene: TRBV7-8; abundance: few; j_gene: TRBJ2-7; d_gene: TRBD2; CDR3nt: TGTGCCAGCAGCCCCGCAGCGGGGGCCCACTACGAGCAGTACTTC; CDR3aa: CASSPAAGAHYEQYF
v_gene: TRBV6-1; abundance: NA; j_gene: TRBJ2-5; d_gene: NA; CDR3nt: TGTGCCAGCAGAGTTGCGGAGACCCAGTACTTC; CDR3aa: CASRVAETQYF
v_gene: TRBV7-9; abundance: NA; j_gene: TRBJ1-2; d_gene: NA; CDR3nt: TGTGCCAGCAGCCACCTATCTTTAGGGGATGGCTACACCTTC; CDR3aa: CASSHLSLGDGYTF
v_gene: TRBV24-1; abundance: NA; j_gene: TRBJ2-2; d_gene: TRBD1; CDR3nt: TGTGCCACCAGTGAGGCCGGGACAGGGCTAAACCCCGCGAACACCGGGGAGCTGTTTTTT; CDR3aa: CATSEAGTGLNPANTGELFF
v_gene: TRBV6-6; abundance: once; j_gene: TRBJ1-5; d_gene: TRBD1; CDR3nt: TGTGCCAGCAGTTACTCTTTCCAGGGGGGAAAGCCCCAGCATTTT; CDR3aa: CASSYSFQGGKPQHF
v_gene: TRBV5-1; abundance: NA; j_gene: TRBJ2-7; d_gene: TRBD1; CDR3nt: TGCGCCAGCAGCCCGCGGACAGGGGAAGACTACGAGCAGTACTTC; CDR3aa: CASSPRTGEDYEQYF
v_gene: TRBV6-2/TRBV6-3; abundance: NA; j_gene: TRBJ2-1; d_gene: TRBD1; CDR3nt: TGTGCCAGCAGTTACTCAATAGGGACAGGTTACAATGAGCAGTTCTTC; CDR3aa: CASSYSIGTGYNEQFF
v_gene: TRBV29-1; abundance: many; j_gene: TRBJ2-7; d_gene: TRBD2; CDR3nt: TGCAGCGTTACGGGGGGGACGGGCTACGAGCAGTACTTC; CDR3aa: CSVTGGTGYEQYF
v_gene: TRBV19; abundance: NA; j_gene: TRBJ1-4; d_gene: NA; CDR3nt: TGTGCCACTTCGGCGGTGGGGCATAATGAAAAACTGTTTTTT; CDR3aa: CATSAVGHNEKLFF
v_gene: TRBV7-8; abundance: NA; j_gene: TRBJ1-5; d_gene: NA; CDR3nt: TGTGCCAGCAGTCATCCGGACCACGAGCCCCAGCATTTT; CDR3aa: CASSHPDHEPQHF
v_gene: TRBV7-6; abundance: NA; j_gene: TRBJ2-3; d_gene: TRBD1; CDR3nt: TGTGCCAGCAGCTTAGGGACAGGACTCCTCACAGATACGCAGTATTTT; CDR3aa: CASSLGTGLLTDTQYF
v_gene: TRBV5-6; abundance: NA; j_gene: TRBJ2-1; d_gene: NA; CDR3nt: TGTGCCAGCAGCTCCTATAAATCAGAGTTCTTC; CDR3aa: CASSSYKSEFF
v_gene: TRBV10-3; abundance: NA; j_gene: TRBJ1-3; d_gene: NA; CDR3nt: TGTGCCATCAGTGACAGGGGAAAAGGAAACACCATATATTTT; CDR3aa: CAISDRGKGNTIYF
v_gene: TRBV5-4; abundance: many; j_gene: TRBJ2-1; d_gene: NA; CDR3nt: TGTGCCAGCAGCTTGGCTGCTACAGAACGCCCCGACAATGAGCAGTTCTTC; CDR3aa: CASSLAATERPDNEQFF
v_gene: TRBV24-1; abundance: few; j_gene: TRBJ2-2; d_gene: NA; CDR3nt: TGTGCCACCAGTGCGGTGGACACCGGGGAGCTGTTTTTT; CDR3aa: CATSAVDTGELFF
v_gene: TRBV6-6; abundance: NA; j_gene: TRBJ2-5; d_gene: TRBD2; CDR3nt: TGTGCCAGCAGTTATGGCCAGCGGGGCCGCCGGGAGACCCAGTACTTC; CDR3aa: CASSYGQRGRRETQYF
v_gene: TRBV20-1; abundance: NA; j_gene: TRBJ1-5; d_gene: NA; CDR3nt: TGCAGTGCTAGAGAGCGGGAGTATTGGGATCAGCCCCAGCATTTT; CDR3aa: CSAREREYWDQPQHF
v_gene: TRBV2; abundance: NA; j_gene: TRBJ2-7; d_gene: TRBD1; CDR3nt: TGTGCCAGCAGGGGGACAGCCTACGAGCAGTACTTC; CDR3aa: CASRGTAYEQYF
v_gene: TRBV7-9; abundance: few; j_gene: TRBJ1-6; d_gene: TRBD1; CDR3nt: TGTGCCAGCAGCTTTCGACAGGGCGAAAGCTCCTATAATTCACCCCTCCACTTT; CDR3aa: CASSFRQGESSYNSPLHF
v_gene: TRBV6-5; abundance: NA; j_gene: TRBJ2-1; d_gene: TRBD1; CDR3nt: TGTGCCAGCAGTTACGGGACAGCCCCCTACAATGAGCAGTTCTTC; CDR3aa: CASSYGTAPYNEQFF
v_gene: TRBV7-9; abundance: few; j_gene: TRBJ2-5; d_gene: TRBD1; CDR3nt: TGTGCCAGCAGCACCCGGGACAGGGGGCGAGAGACCCAGTACTTC; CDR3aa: CASSTRDRGRETQYF
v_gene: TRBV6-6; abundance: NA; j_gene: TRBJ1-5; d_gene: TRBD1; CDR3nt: TGTGCCAGCAGTTACTCGAAGTGGGACAGGGGGCATCAGCCCCAGCATTTT; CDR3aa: CASSYSKWDRGHQPQHF
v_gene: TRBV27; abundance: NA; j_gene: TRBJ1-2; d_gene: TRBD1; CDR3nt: TGTGCCAGCAGTTCCGCGGACAGGGGCCCCTATGGCTACACCTTC; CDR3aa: CASSSADRGPYGYTF